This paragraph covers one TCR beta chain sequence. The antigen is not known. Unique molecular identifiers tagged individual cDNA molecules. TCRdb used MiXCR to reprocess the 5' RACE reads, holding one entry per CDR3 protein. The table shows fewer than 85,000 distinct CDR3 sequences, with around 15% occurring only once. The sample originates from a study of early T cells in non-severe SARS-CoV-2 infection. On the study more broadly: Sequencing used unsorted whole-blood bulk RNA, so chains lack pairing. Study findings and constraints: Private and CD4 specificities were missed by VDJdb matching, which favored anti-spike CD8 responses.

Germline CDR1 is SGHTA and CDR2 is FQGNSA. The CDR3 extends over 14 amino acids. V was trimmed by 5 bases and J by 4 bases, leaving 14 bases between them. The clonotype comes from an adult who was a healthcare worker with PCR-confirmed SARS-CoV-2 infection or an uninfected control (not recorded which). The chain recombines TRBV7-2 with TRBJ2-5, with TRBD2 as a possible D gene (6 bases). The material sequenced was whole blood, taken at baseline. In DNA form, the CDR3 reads TGTGCCAGCAGCCTCTTCGGAGCGGGAGAGACCCAGTACTTC. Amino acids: CASSLFGAGETQYF.